Below are 3 T cell receptor beta chains sequenced from a single sample in a study of blood T cell repertoires in COVID-19. Sequencing used immunoSEQ multiplex PCR; TCRdb keeps in-frame clones, though not all of them. The table includes about 140,000 clones, approximately 80% detected once. Sample: peripheral blood. The receptors shown here come from a woman aged 80 or older with active or convalescent COVID-19.

The rearrangement joins TRBV6-5 to TRBJ2-2, with unresolved D. CDR1 is MNHEY and CDR2 is SVGAGI in the germline V gene. The CDR3 has 13 amino acids. Trimming pared 6 bases from V and 4 bases from J, leaving 9 bases between. The CDR3 sequence is CASRAPGTGELFF. The CDR3 DNA sequence: TGTGCCAGCAGGGCCCCGGGCACCGGGGAGCTGTTTTTT.

The chain uses TRBV2 and TRBJ2-1; D may be TRBD2 (6 bases). V was shortened by 3 bases and J by 0 bases, with 21 bases between the two germline ends. The length of the CDR3 is 19 residues. Germline V gene data show CDR1 as SNHLY and CDR2 as FYNNEI. The CDR3 DNA reads as TGTGCCAGCAGTGACCCTAGGGCGGGGACGGTAAGCTCCTACAATGAGCAGTTCTTC. It translates to CASSDPRAGTVSSYNEQFF.

The chain carries TRBV6-2 or TRBV6-3 and TRBJ1-2; no firm D call. Trimming removed 2 bases from V and 4 bases from J, with 5 bases in between. The V gene's germline CDR1 is MNHEY and CDR2 SVGEGT. The CDR3 contains 12 residues. CDR3 bases: TGTGCCAGCAGTTACCTAAGCTATGGCTACACCTTC. Translated, it gives CASSYLSYGYTF.